This record covers a single T cell receptor beta chain. The data derive from a study of T-cell reconstitution after alpha-beta-depleted transplantation in children. V trimming: 0 bases; J trimming: 2 bases; junction bases outside the gene matches: 4. This CDR3 has 17 amino acids. From germline, CDR1 is SGHRS and CDR2 YFSETQ. Library preparation (for TCRbeta) was performed with unique molecular identifiers. A single record per CDR3 protein comes from TCRdb applying MiXCR to the PCR reads. The sample lists about 980,000 distinct CDR3 sequences; under 30% were seen once. The source was PBMCs, mostly from graft donor cells, collected 360 days after TCRalphabeta/CD19-depleted stem cell transplant. The V and J genes are TRBV5-1 and TRBJ2-1; 11 positions match TRBD2. This TCR came from a boy younger than two who had a stem cell transplant for SCID, so the T cells may come from the graft donor. The CDR3 DNA follows: TGCGCCAGCAGCTTGGCGGCTAGCGGGGGGCCCTACAATGAGCAGTTCTTC. It is translated as CASSLAASGGPYNEQFF.